This T cell receptor (beta chain) stems from a study of prognosis after radiotherapy for stage I lung cancer. Overall study: In total, about twelve men and 6 women took part as patients, aged roughly 53 to 85 with a median of approximately 76 years.

From genomic DNA, two-round multiplex PCR was used to amplify TCR beta CDR3. Each TRBV and TRBJ gene had its own primer in the first PCR round. TCRdb ran MiXCR on the multiplex PCR reads and lists one entry per CDR3 protein. The sample shows about 25,000 distinct CDR3 sequences, roughly 34% of them seen only once. This clonotype was observed many times. Sequencing used PBMCs, obtained before or after stereotactic body radiation therapy (not recorded which). The receptor's source is a donor aged 50 or older with non-small cell lung cancer.

In DNA, the CDR3 is TGTGCCATCAGCCTGACAGGGGTGAACACTGAAGCTTTCTTT. It specifies CAISLTGVNTEAFF. The rearrangement joins TRBV10-3 to TRBJ1-1, with 8 nucleotides matching TRBD1. The germline CDR1 and CDR2 sequences are ENHRY and SYGVKD. J was trimmed by 0 bases and V by 6 bases; bases with no gene match: 3. This CDR3 has 14 residues.